This TCR beta chain originates from a study of cytomegalovirus exposure and HLA in healthy donors. About the research overall: About 85 million unique TCR sequences came from HLA-typed donors in an early release.

Points on this clone: Antigen specificity is unknown.

PCR used 60 Vbeta primers and 13 Jbeta primers. Study processing details: In a later analysis, 80 million or so unique TCR beta chains included roughly 11 million shared by two or more donors. The protocol was immunoSEQ multiplex PCR, while the TCRdb copy is restricted to in-frame clones and leaves out a portion. Clone size and V and J calls were adopted from that table, with D and trimming inferred from the DNA. In the table there are more than 95,000 clones, roughly 77% of which are singletons. Whole-study results and caveats: A classifier reportedly called cytomegalovirus status with high sensitivity and specificity.

Deletions cut 6 bases from V and 7 bases from J, with 13 bases between. Germline CDR1 is MNHEY and CDR2 is SMNVEV (reference sequence). The CDR3 spans 13 residues. Healthy bone marrow donors made up the cohort. The clonotype was recovered from a woman younger than 30 in good health and CMV-seropositive. The chain uses TRBV27 and TRBJ1-3, with no clear D. Sequenced input: PBMCs. CDR3 bases: TGTGCCAGCAGCGCGGGAGGGATCAACACCATATATTTT. Residues: CASSAGGINTIYF.